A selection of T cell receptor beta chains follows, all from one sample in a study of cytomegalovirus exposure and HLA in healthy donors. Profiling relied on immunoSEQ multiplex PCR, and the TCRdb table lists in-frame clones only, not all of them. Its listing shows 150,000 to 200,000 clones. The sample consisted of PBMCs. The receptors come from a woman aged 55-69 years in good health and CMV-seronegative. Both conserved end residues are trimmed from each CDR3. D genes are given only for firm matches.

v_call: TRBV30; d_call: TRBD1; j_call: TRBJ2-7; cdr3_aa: AWGTGTYEQY
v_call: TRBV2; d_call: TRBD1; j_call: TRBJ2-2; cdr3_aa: ASTGTGGNTGELF
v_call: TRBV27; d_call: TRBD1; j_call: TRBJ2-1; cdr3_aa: ASSLIGTGTNEQF
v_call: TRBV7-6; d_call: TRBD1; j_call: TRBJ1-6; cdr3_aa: ASSSGQGYNSPLH
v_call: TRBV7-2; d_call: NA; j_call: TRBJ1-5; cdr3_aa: ASSTSSQAWNQPQH
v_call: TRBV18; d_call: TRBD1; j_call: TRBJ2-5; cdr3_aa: ASSPTGTGETQY
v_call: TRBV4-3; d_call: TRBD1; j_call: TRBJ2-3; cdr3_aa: ASSQETGQGADTQY
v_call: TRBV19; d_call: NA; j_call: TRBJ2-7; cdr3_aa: ASSVSGLQSSYEQY
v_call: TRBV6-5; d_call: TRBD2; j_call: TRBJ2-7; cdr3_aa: ASSVAGGPYEQY
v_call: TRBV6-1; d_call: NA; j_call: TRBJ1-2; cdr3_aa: ASRLDGREGYGYT